The present T cell receptor beta chain was sequenced within a study of OX40 agonist ivuxolimab in advanced cancers. Whole-study findings and limits: Certain nonresponders additionally had low normalized T-cell clonal expansion.

Trimming cost V 1 base and J 7 bases; bases outside gene matches: 7. This CDR3 has 15 residues. Germline V gene sequence: CDR1 SGHVS, CDR2 FQNEAQ. Exclusion of a patient followed from autoimmune disease history or systemic immunosuppression. This table comes from immunoSEQ multiplex PCR, and its TCRdb copy is limited to in-frame clones, with some not included. The sample records under 80,000 clones, about 92% being singletons. With respect to this clone: Its cognate antigen is unknown.

The chain recombines TRBV7-8 with TRBJ1-2, with TRBD1 identical over 9 bases. Specimen: CD4+ or CD8+ T cells sorted from blood, collected in a trial of the OX40 agonist ivuxolimab. This TCR was sampled from an adult with an advanced solid tumor such as melanoma, head and neck, liver or kidney cancer. CDR3 residues: CASSLGLGQGSGYTF. The CDR3 coding sequence is TGTGCCAGCAGCTTAGGCTTGGGACAGGGTTCTGGCTACACCTTC. The variable domain in full, completed from reference TRBV7-8 and TRBJ1-2, reads GAGVSQSPRYKVAKRGQDVALRCDPISGHVSLFWYQQALGQGPEFLTYFQNEAQLDKSGLPSDRFFAERPEGSVSTLKIQRTQQEDSAVYLCASSLGLGQGSGYTFGSGTRLTVV.